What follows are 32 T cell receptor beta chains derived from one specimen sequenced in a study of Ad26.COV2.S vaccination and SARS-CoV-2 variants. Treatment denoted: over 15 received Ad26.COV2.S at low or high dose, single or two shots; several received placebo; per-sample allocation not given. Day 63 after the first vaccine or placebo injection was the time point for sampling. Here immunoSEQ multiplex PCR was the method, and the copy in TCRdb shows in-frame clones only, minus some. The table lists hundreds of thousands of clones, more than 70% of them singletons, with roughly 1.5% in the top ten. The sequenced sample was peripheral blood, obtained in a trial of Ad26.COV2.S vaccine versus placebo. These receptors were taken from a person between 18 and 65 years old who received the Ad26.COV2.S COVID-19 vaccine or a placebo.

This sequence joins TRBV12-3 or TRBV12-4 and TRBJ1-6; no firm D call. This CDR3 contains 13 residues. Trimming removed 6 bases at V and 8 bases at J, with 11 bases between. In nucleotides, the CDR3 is TGTGCCAGCAGGGCGGAGGGCGATTCACCCCTCCACTTT. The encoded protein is CASRAEGDSPLHF.

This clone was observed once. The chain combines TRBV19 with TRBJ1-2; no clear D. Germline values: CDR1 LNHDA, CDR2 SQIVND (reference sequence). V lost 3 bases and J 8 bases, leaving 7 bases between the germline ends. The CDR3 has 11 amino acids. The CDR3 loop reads CASSIGSGYTF. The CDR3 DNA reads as TGTGCCAGTAGTATCGGGAGCGGCTACACCTTC. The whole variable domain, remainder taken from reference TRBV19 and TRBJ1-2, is DGGITQSPKYLFRKEGQNVTLSCEQNLNHDAMYWYRQDPGQGLRLIYYSQIVNDFQKGDIAEGYSVSREKKESFPLTVTSAQKNPTAFYLCASSIGSGYTFGSGTRLTVV.

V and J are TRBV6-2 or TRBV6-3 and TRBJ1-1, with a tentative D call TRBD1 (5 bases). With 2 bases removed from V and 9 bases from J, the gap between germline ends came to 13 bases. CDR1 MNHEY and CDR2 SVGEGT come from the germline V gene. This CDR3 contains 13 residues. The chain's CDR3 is CASSYGTPSQAFF. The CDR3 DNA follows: TGTGCCAGCAGTTACGGGACTCCGTCCCAAGCTTTCTTT.

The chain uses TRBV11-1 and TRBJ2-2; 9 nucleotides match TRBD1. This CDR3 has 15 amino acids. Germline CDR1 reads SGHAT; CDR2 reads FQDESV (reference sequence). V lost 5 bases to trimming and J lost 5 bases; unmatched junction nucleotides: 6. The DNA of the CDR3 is TGTGCCAGCAGCCCGGACAGGGGAATTACCGGGGAGCTGTTTTTT. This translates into CASSPDRGITGELFF.

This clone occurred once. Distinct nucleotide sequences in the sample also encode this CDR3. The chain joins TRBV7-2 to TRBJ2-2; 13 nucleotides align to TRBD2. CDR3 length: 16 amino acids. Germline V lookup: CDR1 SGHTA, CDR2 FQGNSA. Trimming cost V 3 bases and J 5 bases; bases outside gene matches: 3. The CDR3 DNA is TGTGCCAGCAGCTTGGCGGGACTAGCGGGGACCGGGGAGCTGTTTTTT. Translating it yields CASSLAGLAGTGELFF.

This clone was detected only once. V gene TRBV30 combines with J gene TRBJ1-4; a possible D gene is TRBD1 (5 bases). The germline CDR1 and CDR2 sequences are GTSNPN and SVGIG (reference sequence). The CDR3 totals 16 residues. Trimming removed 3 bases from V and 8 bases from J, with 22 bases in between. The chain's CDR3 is CAWRDNRRVIGEKLFF. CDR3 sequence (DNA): TGTGCCTGGAGAGATAATCGCAGGGTGATCGGCGAAAAACTGTTTTTT. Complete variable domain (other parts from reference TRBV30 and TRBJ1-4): SQTIHQWPATLVQPVGSPLSLECTVEGTSNPNLYWYRQAAGRGLQLLFYSVGIGQISSEVPQNLSASRPQDRQFILSSKKLLLSDSGFYLCAWRDNRRVIGEKLFFGSGTQLSVL.

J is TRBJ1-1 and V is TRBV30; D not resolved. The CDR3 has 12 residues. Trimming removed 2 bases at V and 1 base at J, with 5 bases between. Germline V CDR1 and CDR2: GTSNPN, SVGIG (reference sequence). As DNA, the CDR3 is TGTGCCTGGAGTCCCCAGAACACTGAAGCTTTCTTT. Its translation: CAWSPQNTEAFF. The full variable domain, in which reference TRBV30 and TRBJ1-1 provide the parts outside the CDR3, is SQTIHQWPATLVQPVGSPLSLECTVEGTSNPNLYWYRQAAGRGLQLLFYSVGIGQISSEVPQNLSASRPQDRQFILSSKKLLLSDSGFYLCAWSPQNTEAFFGQGTRLTVV.

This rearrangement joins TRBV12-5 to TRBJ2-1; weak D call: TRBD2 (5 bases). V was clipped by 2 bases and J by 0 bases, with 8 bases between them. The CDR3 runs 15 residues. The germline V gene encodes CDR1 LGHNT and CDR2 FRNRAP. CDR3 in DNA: TGTGCTAGTGGTTTGAATCGGGGCTCCTACAATGAGCAGTTCTTC. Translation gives CASGLNRGSYNEQFF.

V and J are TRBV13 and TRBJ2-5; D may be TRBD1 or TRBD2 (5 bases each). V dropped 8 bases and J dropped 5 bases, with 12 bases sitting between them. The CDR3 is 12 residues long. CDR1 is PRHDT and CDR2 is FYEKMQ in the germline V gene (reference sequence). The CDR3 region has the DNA TGTGCCAGCGGGGCCCGGAGGGAGACCCAGTACTTC. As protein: CASGARRETQYF.

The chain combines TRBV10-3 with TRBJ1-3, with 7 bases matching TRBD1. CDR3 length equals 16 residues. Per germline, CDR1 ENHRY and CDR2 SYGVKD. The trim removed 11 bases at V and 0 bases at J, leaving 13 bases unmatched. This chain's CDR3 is CASSSPGQSSGNTIYF. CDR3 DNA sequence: TGTGCCTCATCGAGTCCGGGACAGTCCTCTGGAAACACCATATATTTT.

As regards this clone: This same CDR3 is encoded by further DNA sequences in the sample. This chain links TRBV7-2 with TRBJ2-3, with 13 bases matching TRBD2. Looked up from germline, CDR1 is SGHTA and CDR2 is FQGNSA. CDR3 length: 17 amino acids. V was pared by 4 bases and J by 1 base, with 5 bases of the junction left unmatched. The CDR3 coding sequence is TGTGCCAGCAGCTCCCGACTAGCGGGGGGCGGCACAGATACGCAGTATTTT. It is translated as CASSSRLAGGGTDTQYF.

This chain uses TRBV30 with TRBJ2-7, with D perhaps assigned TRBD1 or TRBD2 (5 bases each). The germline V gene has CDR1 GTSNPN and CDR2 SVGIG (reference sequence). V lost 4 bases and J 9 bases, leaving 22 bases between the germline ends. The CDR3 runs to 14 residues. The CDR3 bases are TGTGCCTGGAAAGTTCCGGGACGGGTAGTAGGGCAGTACTTC. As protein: CAWKVPGRVVGQYF.

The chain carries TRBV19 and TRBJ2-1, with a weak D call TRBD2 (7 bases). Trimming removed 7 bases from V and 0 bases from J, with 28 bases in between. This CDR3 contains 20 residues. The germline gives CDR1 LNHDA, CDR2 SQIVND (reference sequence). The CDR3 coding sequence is TGTGCCAGTACCCCATCCATTCGGGGGGCGGTACGAAGCTCCTACAATGAGCAGTTCTTC. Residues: CASTPSIRGAVRSSYNEQFF.

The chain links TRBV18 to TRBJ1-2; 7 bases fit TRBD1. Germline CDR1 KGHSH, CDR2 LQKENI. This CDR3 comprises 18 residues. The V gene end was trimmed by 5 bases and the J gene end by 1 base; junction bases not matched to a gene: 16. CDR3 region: CASSTAGYRGGSNYGYTF. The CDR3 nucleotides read TGTGCCAGCTCAACCGCCGGATACAGGGGCGGAAGTAACTATGGCTACACCTTC.

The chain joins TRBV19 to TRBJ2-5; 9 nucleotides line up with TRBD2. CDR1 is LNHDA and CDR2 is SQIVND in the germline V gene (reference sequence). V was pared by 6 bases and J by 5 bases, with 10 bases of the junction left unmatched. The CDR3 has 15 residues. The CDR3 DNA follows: TGTGCCAGTAGGGTTGGCGGGGGGGCCTCGGAGACCCAGTACTTC. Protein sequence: CASRVGGGASETQYF. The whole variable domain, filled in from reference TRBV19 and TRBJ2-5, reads DGGITQSPKYLFRKEGQNVTLSCEQNLNHDAMYWYRQDPGQGLRLIYYSQIVNDFQKGDIAEGYSVSREKKESFPLTVTSAQKNPTAFYLCASRVGGGASETQYFGPGTRLLVL.

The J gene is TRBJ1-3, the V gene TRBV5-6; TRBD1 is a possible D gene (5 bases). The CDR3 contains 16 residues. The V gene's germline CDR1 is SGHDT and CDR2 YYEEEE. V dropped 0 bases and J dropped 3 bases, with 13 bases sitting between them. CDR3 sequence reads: CASSLDQPRGGNTIYF. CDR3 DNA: TGTGCCAGCAGCTTGGACCAGCCAAGGGGTGGAAACACCATATATTTT.

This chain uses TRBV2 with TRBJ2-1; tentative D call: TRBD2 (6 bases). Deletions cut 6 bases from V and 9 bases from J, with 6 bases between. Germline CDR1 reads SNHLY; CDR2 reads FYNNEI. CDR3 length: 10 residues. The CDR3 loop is CASRGGEQFF. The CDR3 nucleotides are TGTGCCAGCAGGGGGGGTGAGCAGTTCTTC.

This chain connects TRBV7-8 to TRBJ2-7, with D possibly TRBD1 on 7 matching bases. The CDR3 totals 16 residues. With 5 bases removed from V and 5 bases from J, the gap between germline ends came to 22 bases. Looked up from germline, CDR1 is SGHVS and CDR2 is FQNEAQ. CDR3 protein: CASSPRGQGEFHEQYF. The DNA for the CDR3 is TGTGCCAGCAGCCCCCGGGGGCAGGGGGAATTCCACGAGCAGTACTTC.

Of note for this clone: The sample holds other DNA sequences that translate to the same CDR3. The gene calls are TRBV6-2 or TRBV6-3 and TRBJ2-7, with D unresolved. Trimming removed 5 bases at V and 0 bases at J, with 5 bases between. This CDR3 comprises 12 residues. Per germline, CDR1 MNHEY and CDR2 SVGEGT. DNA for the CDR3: TGTGCCAGCAGTCAGAGCTCCTACGAGCAGTACTTC. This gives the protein CASSQSSYEQYF.

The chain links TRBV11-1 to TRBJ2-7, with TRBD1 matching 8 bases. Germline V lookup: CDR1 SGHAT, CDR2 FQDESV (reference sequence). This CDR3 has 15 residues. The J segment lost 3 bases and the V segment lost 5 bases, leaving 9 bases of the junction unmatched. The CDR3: CASSLGQGQLYEQYF. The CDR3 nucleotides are TGTGCCAGCAGCCTAGGACAGGGACAGCTCTACGAGCAGTACTTC.

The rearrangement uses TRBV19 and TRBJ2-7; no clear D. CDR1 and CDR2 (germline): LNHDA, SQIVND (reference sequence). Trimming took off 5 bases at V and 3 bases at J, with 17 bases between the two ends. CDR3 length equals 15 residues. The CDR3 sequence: CASSYSLQDFYEQYF. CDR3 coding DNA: TGTGCCAGTAGTTATTCGTTGCAGGATTTCTACGAGCAGTACTTC.

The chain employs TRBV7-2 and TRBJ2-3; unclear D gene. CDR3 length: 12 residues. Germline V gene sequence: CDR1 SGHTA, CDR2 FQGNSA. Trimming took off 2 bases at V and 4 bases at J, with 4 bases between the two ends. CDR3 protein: CASSLYADTQYF. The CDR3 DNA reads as TGTGCCAGCAGCTTATATGCAGATACGCAGTATTTT.

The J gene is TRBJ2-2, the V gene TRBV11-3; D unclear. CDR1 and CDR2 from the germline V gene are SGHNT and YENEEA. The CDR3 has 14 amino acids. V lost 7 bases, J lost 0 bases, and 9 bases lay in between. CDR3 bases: TGTGCCAGCATGGCCGCCGCGAACACCGGGGAGCTGTTTTTT. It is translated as CASMAAANTGELFF.

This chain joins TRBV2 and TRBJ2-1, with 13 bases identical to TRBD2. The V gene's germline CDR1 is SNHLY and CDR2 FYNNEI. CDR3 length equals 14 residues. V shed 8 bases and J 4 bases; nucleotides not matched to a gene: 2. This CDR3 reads CASELAGGYNEQFF. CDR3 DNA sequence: TGTGCCAGCGAACTAGCGGGGGGGTACAATGAGCAGTTCTTC.

CDR3 sequence reads: CASSLVAGTGGLNEQFF. CDR3 coding DNA: TGTGCCAGCAGCTTGGTGGCCGGGACAGGGGGCCTAAATGAGCAGTTCTTC. The chain couples TRBV5-6 to TRBJ2-1, with TRBD1 identical over 12 bases. The CDR3 length is 17 residues. The germline V gene has CDR1 SGHDT and CDR2 YYEEEE. V was pared by 0 bases and J by 7 bases, with 8 bases of the junction left unmatched.

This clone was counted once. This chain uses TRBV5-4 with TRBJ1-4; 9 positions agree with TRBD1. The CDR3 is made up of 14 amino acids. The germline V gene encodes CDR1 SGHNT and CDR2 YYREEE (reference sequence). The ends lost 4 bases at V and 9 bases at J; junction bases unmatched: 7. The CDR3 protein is CASSPGGTGQKLFF. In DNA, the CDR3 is TGTGCCAGCAGCCCTGGGGGGACAGGGCAAAAACTGTTTTTT.

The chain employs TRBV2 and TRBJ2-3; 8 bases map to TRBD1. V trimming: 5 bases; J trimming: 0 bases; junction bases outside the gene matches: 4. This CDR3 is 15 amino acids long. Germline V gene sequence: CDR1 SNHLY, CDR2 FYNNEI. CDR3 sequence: CASSRDRLSTDTQYF. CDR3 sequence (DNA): TGTGCCAGCAGTCGGGACAGGCTTAGCACAGATACGCAGTATTTT.

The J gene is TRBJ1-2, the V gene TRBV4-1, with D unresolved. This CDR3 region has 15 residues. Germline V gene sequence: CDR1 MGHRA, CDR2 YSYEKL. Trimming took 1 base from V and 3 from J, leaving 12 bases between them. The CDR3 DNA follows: TGCGCCAGCAGCCAAGCTTCTGCTGCCGACTATGGCTACACCTTC. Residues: CASSQASAADYGYTF.

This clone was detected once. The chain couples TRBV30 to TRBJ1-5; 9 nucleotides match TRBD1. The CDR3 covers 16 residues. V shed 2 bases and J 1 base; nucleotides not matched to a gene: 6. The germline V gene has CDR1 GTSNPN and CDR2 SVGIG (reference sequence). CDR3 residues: CAWSTGGTGSNQPQHF. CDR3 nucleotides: TGTGCCTGGAGTACTGGCGGGACAGGGAGCAATCAGCCCCAGCATTTT.

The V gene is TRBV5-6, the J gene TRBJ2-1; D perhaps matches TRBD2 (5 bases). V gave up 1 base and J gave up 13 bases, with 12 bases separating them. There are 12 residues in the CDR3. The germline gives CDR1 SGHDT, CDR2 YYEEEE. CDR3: CASSLQSSRQFF. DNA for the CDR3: TGTGCCAGCAGCTTGCAGTCTAGCCGACAGTTCTTC. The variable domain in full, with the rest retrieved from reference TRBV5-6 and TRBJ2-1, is DAGVTQSPTHLIKTRGQQVTLRCSPKSGHDTVSWYQQALGQGPQFIFQYYEEEERQRGNFPDRFSGHQFPNYSSELNVNALLLGDSALYLCASSLQSSRQFFGPGTRLTVL.

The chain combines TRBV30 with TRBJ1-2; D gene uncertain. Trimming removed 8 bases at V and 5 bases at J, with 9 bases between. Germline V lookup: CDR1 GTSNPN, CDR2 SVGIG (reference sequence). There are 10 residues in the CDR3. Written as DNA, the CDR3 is TGTGCCGCCTTATTTTATGGCTACACCTTC. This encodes CAALFYGYTF.

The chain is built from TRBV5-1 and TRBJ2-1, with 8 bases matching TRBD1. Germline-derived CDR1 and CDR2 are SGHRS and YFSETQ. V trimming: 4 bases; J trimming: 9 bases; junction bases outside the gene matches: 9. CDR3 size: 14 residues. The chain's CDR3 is CASSPDRGVSEQFF. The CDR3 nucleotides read TGCGCCAGCAGCCCCGACAGGGGAGTGAGTGAGCAGTTCTTC.